This TCR beta chain was observed in a study of cytomegalovirus exposure and HLA in healthy donors. Germline V lookup: CDR1 MNHNY, CDR2 SVGAGI (reference sequence). The CDR3 runs to 15 residues. V dropped 0 bases and J dropped 10; count of bases not matched to a gene: 9. This clone occurred once. Its antigen is as yet unknown. Both 60 Vbeta primers and 13 Jbeta primers went into the PCR. In the original processing: Approximately 86 million unique TCR beta chains, roughly 10 million shared, were counted in a later analysis. Sequenced by immunoSEQ multiplex PCR; TCRdb stores in-frame clones only, minus some. The DNA gave D and trimming, while V, J and clone size come from that table. Here the sample spans roughly 180,000 clones, 82% being singletons. Study-wide results and caveats: Associated with cytomegalovirus, according to the listing, were 150 to 200 TCR beta chains. Most TCR sequences showed up rarely, but some public TCRs showed up in many donors. In vitro experiments confirmed that a few CMV-associated chains were specific for CMV antigens.

Sequenced input: PBMCs. This sequence was found in a man aged 40-49 years in good health and CMV-seronegative. V and J are TRBV6-6 and TRBJ2-1; 7 bases agree with TRBD1. The CDR3, as DNA: TGTGCCAGCAGTTACTCGGGCCAGGGGGTAGGGGAGCAGTTCTTC. Translation: CASSYSGQGVGEQFF.